This TCR beta chain was obtained from a study of cytomegalovirus exposure and HLA in healthy donors. PCR used 60 Vbeta primers and 13 Jbeta primers. Clones were sequenced by immunoSEQ multiplex PCR, and TCRdb holds only the in-frame ones, with some missing. The repertoire has 100,000 or so clones, 75% of them found once; the top ten carry around 14%. The CDR3 runs 15 residues. CDR1 and CDR2 (germline): MNHNY, SVGAGI (reference sequence). Trimming pared 6 bases from V and 0 bases from J, leaving 12 bases between. The rearrangement joins TRBV6-6 to TRBJ1-5; TRBD1 is a possible D gene (5 bases). Sequencing was carried out using PBMCs. This receptor was obtained from a male donor in good health and CMV-seropositive. For the CDR3, the DNA is TGTGCCAGCAGCCTTGACAGTAATAGCAATCAGCCCCAGCATTTT. It codes for CASSLDSNSNQPQHF.